The 11 T cell receptor beta chains below all came from one sample that was sequenced in a study of T-cell memory formation after mild COVID-19. In TCRdb, the 5' RACE reads were re-called with MiXCR into one record per CDR3 protein. This table has some 350,000 distinct CDR3 sequences, approximately 13% appearing once. Sequenced input: PBMCs or a T cell subset sorted from them (not recorded which). These receptors all come from a young man who had mild COVID-19 (a few samples of this study predate the infection). Cell type and time point are not known.

This clonotype was found many times. The rearrangement links TRBV5-1 to TRBJ2-3; 9 bases match TRBD2. The junction had 7 bases not matched to a gene; V was cut back by 0 bases and J by 5 bases. The CDR3 sequence is 16 residues long. Germline-derived CDR1 and CDR2 are SGHRS and YFSETQ. In DNA form, the CDR3 reads TGCGCCAGCAGCTTGGCCGATAGCGGGGGACTAGATACGCAGTATTTT. Amino acids: CASSLADSGGLDTQYF.

This clonotype was detected a few times. The rearrangement joins TRBV5-1 to TRBJ2-1; no clear D gene. The CDR3 has 14 amino acids. Germline CDR1 SGHRS, CDR2 YFSETQ. The V and J ends lost 3 bases and 2 bases respectively, with 9 bases between them. CDR3 loop: CASSSGQAYNEQFF. DNA of the CDR3: TGCGCCAGCAGCTCCGGGCAGGCCTACAATGAGCAGTTCTTC. The variable domain in full, completed from reference TRBV5-1 and TRBJ2-1, reads KAGVTQTPRYLIKTRGQQVTLSCSPISGHRSVSWYQQTPGQGLQFLFEYFSETQRNKGNFPGRFSGRQFSNSRSEMNVSTLELGDSALYLCASSSGQAYNEQFFGPGTRLTVL.

This rearrangement joins TRBV6-6 to TRBJ1-2; TRBD1 matches at 7 bases. The CDR3 runs to 14 residues. Looked up from germline, CDR1 is MNHNY and CDR2 is SVGAGI (reference sequence). V dropped 2 bases and J dropped 4; count of bases not matched to a gene: 4. CDR3 protein: CASSYPTGVYGYTF. CDR3 DNA: TGTGCCAGCAGTTACCCAACAGGGGTCTATGGCTACACCTTC.

There are a few counts of this clonotype. The chain joins TRBV10-2 to TRBJ1-1; a weak D match, TRBD1 (5 bases). Per the germline V gene, CDR1 is WSHSY and CDR2 is SAAADI. V lost 7 bases and J 3 bases, leaving 18 bases between the germline ends. The CDR3 runs to 15 residues. CDR3 in DNA: TGCGCCAGCACTCTCGCAGAAGGGGTCGACACTGAAGCTTTCTTT. Its protein product is CASTLAEGVDTEAFF.

The chain uses TRBV7-9 and TRBJ2-4, with D perhaps matching TRBD1 (6 bases). The ends were cut back, 4 bases at V and 7 bases at J, with 20 bases in the middle. Germline V gives CDR1 SEHNR, CDR2 FQNEAQ (reference sequence). CDR3 length: 16 residues. The CDR3 bases are TGTGCCAGCAGCTCGGACCGGGGCCTCCAGGGGAACATTCAGTACTTC. Translating gives CASSSDRGLQGNIQYF.

The chain recombines TRBV4-1 with TRBJ2-6; no clear D. The CDR3 length is 14 residues. CDR1 and CDR2 from the germline V gene are MGHRA and YSYEKL. Trimming removed 5 bases at V and 4 bases at J, with 9 bases between. The CDR3 sequence: CASSSPRGANVLTF. Written as DNA, the CDR3 is TGCGCCAGCAGCTCCCCCCGGGGGGCCAACGTCCTGACTTTC.

This clonotype was seen more than once but under ten times. The V and J genes are TRBV10-3 and TRBJ1-2; TRBD1 aligns across 8 bases. Looked up from germline, CDR1 is ENHRY and CDR2 is SYGVKD. The CDR3 sequence is 16 residues long. V shed 4 bases and J 6 bases; nucleotides not matched to a gene: 13. For the CDR3, the DNA is TGTGCCATCAGTGGCGGTATCCCGGACAGGGCTAATGGCTACACCTTC. This gives the protein CAISGGIPDRANGYTF.

This chain links TRBV5-5 with TRBJ1-6; maybe TRBD1 (6 bases). Trimming took 4 bases from V and 9 from J, leaving 20 bases between them. The CDR3 covers 16 residues. CDR1 and CDR2 from the germline V gene are SGHKS and YYEKEE (reference sequence). The CDR3 here is CASSAGMLGAPSPLHF. CDR3 bases: TGTGCCAGCAGCGCGGGGATGTTGGGGGCTCCTTCACCCCTCCACTTT.

This clonotype was seen only a few times. The chain combines TRBV6-6 with TRBJ1-4, with D possibly matching TRBD1 (6 bases). The CDR3 covers 13 residues. Looked up from germline, CDR1 is MNHNY and CDR2 is SVGAGI (reference sequence). V was shortened by 8 bases and J by 7 bases, with 14 bases between the two germline ends. The CDR3 spells CASWWGAGEKLFF. The DNA for the CDR3 is TGTGCCAGCTGGTGGGGGGCCGGTGAAAAACTGTTTTTT.

The chain joins TRBV7-9 to TRBJ2-2; tentatively, D is TRBD1 (6 bases). CDR3 size: 16 residues. V gave up 5 bases and J gave up 1 base, with 14 bases separating them. Germline loops: CDR1 SEHNR, CDR2 FQNEAQ (reference sequence). Here the CDR3 DNA reads TGTGCCAGCAGCCGACGACAGGACCTGAACACCGGGGAGCTGTTTTTT. It specifies CASSRRQDLNTGELFF.

The chain uses TRBV6-6 and TRBJ2-1, with 8 bases matching TRBD1. The CDR3 length is 19 residues. J gave up 0 bases and V 6 bases, and 16 bases lay outside the gene matches. Germline CDR1 reads MNHNY; CDR2 reads SVGAGI (reference sequence). CDR3 coding DNA: TGTGCCAGCAGACCCGACAGGGGACGTAGGTTGGGCTCCTACAATGAGCAGTTCTTC. It specifies CASRPDRGRRLGSYNEQFF.